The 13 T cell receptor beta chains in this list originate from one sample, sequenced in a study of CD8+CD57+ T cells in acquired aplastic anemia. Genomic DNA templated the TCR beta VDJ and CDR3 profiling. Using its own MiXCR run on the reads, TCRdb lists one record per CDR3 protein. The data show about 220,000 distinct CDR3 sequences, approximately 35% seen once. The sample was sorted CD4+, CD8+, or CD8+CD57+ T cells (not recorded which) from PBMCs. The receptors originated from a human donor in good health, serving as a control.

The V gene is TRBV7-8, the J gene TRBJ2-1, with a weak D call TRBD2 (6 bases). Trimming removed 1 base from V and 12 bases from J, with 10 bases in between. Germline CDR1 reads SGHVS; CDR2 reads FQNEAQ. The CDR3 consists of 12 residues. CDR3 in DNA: TGTGCCAGCAGCTTAGGTGGAGGGGTGCAGTTCTTC. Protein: CASSLGGGVQFF. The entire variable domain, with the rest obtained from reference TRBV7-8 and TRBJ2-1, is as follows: GAGVSQSPRYKVAKRGQDVALRCDPISGHVSLFWYQQALGQGPEFLTYFQNEAQLDKSGLPSDRFFAERPEGSVSTLKIQRTQQEDSAVYLCASSLGGGVQFFGPGTRLTVL.

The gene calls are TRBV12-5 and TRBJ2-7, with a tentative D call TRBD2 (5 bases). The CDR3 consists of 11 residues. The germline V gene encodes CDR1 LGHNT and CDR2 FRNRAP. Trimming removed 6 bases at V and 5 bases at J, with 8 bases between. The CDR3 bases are TGTGCTAGTGGCCTACTAGACGAGCAGTACTTC. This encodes CASGLLDEQYF.

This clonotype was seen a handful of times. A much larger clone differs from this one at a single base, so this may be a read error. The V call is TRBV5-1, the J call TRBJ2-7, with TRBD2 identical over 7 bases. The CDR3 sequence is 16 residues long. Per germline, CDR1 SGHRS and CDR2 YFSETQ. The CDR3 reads CAGSATLATRSYEQYF. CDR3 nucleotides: TGCGCCGGCAGCGCGACACTAGCGACTCGCTCCTACGAGCAGTACTTC.

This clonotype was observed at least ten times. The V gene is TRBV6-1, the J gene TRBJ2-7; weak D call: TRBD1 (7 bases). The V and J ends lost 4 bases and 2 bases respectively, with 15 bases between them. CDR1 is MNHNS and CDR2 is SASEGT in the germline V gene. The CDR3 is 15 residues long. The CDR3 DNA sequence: TGTGCCAGCAGTGCTTTCGGGGGACAGACCTACGAGCAGTACTTC. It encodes CASSAFGGQTYEQYF.

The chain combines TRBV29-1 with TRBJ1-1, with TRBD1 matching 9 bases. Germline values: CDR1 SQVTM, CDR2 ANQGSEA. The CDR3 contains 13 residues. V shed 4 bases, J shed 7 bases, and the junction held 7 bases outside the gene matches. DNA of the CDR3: TGCAGCGTTGGGACAGGGGCAACTAATGAAGCTTTCTTT. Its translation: CSVGTGATNEAFF.

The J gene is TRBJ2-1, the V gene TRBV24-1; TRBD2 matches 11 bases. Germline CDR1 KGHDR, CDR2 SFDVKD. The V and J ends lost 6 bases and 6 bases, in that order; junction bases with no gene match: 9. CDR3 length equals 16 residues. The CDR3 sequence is CATSLYTSGSPNEQFF. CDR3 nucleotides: TGTGCCACCAGTTTATATACTAGCGGGAGTCCCAATGAGCAGTTCTTC.

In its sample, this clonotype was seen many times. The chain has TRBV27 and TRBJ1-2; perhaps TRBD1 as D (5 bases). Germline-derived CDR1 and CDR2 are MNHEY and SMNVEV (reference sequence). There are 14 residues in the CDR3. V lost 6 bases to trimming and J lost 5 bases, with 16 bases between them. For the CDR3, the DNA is TGTGCCAGCAGAGGATTGGGGGTAGGATATGGCTACACCTTC. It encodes CASRGLGVGYGYTF.

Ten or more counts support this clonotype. The CDR3 loop is CAFKRQGNTEAFF. The DNA for the CDR3 is TGTGCATTTAAGAGACAGGGAAACACTGAAGCTTTCTTT. The rearrangement uses TRBV7-8 and TRBJ1-1; TRBD1 aligns across 7 bases. Germline CDR1 and CDR2: SGHVS and FQNEAQ. This CDR3 is 13 amino acids long.

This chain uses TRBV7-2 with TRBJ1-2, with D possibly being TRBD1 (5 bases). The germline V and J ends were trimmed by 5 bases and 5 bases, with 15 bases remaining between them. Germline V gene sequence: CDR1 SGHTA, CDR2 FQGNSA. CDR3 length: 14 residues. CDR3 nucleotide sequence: TGTGCCAGCAGCCAAACAGGACTCCGATATGGCTACACCTTC. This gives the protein CASSQTGLRYGYTF.

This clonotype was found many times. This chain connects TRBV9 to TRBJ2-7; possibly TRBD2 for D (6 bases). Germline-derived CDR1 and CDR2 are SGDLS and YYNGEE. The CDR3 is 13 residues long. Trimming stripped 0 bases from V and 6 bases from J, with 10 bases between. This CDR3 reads CASSVGGVGEQYF. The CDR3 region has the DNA TGTGCCAGCAGCGTAGGGGGGGTAGGCGAGCAGTACTTC.

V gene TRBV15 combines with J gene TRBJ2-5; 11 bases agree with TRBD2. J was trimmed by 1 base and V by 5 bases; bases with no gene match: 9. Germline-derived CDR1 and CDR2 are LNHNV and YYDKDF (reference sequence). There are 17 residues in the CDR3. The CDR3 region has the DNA TGTGCCACCAGCGGAACGCTAGCGGGGGGAACCCAAGAGACCCAGTACTTC. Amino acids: CATSGTLAGGTQETQYF. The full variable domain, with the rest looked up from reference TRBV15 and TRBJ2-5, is DAMVIQNPRYQVTQFGKPVTLSCSQTLNHNVMYWYQQKSSQAPKLLFHYYDKDFNNEADTPDNFQSRRPNTSFCFLDIRSPGLGDTAMYLCATSGTLAGGTQETQYFGPGTRLLVL.

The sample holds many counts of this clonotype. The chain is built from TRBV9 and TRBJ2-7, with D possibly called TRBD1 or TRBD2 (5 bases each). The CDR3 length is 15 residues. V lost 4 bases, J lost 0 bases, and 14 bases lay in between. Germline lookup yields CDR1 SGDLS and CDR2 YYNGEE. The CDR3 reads CASSPRGGGSYEQYF. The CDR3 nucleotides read TGTGCCAGCAGCCCCCGGGGTGGGGGCTCCTACGAGCAGTACTTC.

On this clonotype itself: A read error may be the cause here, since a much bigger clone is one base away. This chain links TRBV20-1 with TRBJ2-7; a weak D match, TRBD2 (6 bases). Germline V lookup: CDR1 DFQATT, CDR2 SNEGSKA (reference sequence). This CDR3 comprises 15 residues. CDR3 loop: CGARATTRTNVEQYF. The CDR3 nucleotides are TGCGGTGCTAGAGCTACCACCCGGACTAATGTGGAGCAGTACTTC.